These 13 T cell receptor beta chains share one sample of origin, sequenced in a study of naive and memory T cell subsets (TCRdb year 2017). Library generation was performed with UMI-ligation and nested PCR. The sequencer listed for this sample is Illumina MiSeq. An equimolar mix of two oligonucleotides covering both TRBC1 and TRBC2 was used as the beta constant-region primer. Four rounds of PCR were used to amplify ligated cDNA, with nested alpha and beta constant-region primers being used together with the SP2 primer. TCRdb passed the public sequencing reads through fastp at Q25 and MiXCR, retaining productive beta sequences. Records with the same CDR3 protein are collapsed into one entry carrying the most frequent genes and DNA. For this sample there are 95,000 to 150,000 distinct CDR3 sequences; 36% appear just once. About 0.85% of the sample is in the top ten clones. Sequencing was done on a sample of central memory CD4+ T cells from blood. The cell subset or site label for this specimen denotes: central memory, CD45RA- CD27+. These receptors all come from a human donor in good health.

The chain employs TRBV4-3 and TRBJ2-3; D not resolved. V was shortened by 5 bases and J by 2 bases, with 14 bases between the two germline ends. The CDR3 is 15 residues long. Germline-derived CDR1 and CDR2 are LGHNA and YSLEER. CDR3 sequence: CASSNSGPNTDTQYF. The CDR3 nucleotides read TGCGCCAGCAGCAATTCCGGGCCAAACACAGATACGCAGTATTTT.

This clonotype was seen more than once but under ten times. The V gene is TRBV19, the J gene TRBJ2-1; 7 bases are a match to TRBD1. V lost 6 bases and J lost 5; bases outside the gene matches: 10. Germline V CDR1 and CDR2: LNHDA, SQIVND (reference sequence). This CDR3 comprises 15 residues. The DNA of the CDR3 is TGTGCCAGTAGCCTCGGACAGGCCCCTAACAATGAGCAGTTCTTC. Protein sequence: CASSLGQAPNNEQFF. The entire variable domain, with the rest obtained from reference TRBV19 and TRBJ2-1, is as follows: DGGITQSPKYLFRKEGQNVTLSCEQNLNHDAMYWYRQDPGQGLRLIYYSQIVNDFQKGDIAEGYSVSREKKESFPLTVTSAQKNPTAFYLCASSLGQAPNNEQFFGPGTRLTVL.

There are many counts of this clonotype. The chain combines TRBV12-3 or TRBV12-4 with TRBJ2-3; 8 positions match TRBD2. The trim removed 5 bases at V and 4 bases at J, leaving 5 bases unmatched. CDR3 length: 14 residues. The CDR3 DNA reads as TGTGCCAGCAGTGGAACCGGGAGGGCAGATACGCAGTATTTT. This codes for CASSGTGRADTQYF.

The chain has TRBV29-1 and TRBJ2-5; either TRBD1 or TRBD2 may fit D (5 bases each). CDR1 is SQVTM, CDR2 ANQGSEA, per germline. Trimming stripped 7 bases from V and 4 bases from J, with 16 bases between. The CDR3 is 13 residues long. In DNA form, the CDR3 reads TGCAGCGGGAACGCCGGGGCTCGAGAGACCCAGTACTTC. Amino acid sequence: CSGNAGARETQYF.

The rearrangement links TRBV6-1 to TRBJ1-3; possible D gene TRBD1, 5 bases. CDR1 and CDR2 from the germline V gene are MNHNS and SASEGT. CDR3 size: 14 residues. Trimming removed 4 bases at V and 0 bases at J, with 7 bases between. CDR3 DNA sequence: TGTGCCAGCAGTGGGGGGAACTCTGGAAACACCATATATTTT. This translates into CASSGGNSGNTIYF.

The chain couples TRBV20-1 to TRBJ2-1, with D perhaps TRBD2 (6 bases). V was pared by 3 bases and J by 5 bases, with 11 bases between. This CDR3 contains 13 residues. Germline V gene lookup returns CDR1 DFQATT and CDR2 SNEGSKA (reference sequence). The CDR3 region has the DNA TGCAGTGCTAGTGCTACGGGGGACAATGAGCAGTTCTTC. It is translated as CSASATGDNEQFF.

The chain carries TRBV9 and TRBJ2-5; D is unclear. The CDR3 runs 14 residues. Germline V gives CDR1 SGDLS, CDR2 YYNGEE. Between the trimmed V and J ends, which lost 0 bases and 2 bases, there was a span of 8 bases. Here the CDR3 reads CASSVAGSQETQYF. CDR3 nucleotide sequence: TGTGCCAGCAGCGTAGCCGGCAGTCAAGAGACCCAGTACTTC.

The chain uses TRBV11-1 and TRBJ2-7; 11 bases are a match to TRBD2. With V trimmed by 6 bases and J by 0 bases, 1 base remained unmatched. The CDR3 is 14 residues long. The germline gives CDR1 SGHAT, CDR2 FQDESV (reference sequence). CDR3 DNA sequence: TGTGCCAGCAGACTAGCGGGAGTCTCCTACGAGCAGTACTTC. Its protein is CASRLAGVSYEQYF.

This clonotype has only a few counts. The chain combines TRBV9 with TRBJ2-5, with D unresolved. V was shortened by 0 bases and J by 0 bases, with 3 bases between the two germline ends. The germline V gene has CDR1 SGDLS and CDR2 YYNGEE. This CDR3 has 13 residues. DNA of the CDR3: TGTGCCAGCAGCGTAGGGGACCAAGAGACCCAGTACTTC. Translated, it gives CASSVGDQETQYF.

This clonotype was detected once. The rearrangement links TRBV7-2 to TRBJ2-3, with D possibly matching TRBD2 (5 bases). The CDR3 has 15 amino acids. Trimming cost V 1 base and J 2 bases, with 10 bases left between them. In germline, CDR1 is SGHTA, CDR2 FQGNSA. DNA of the CDR3: TGTGCCAGCAGCTTAGGTTCGGGAACCACAGATACGCAGTATTTT. Protein sequence: CASSLGSGTTDTQYF.

The rearrangement joins TRBV4-3 to TRBJ2-2; tentatively, D is TRBD2 (5 bases). Germline V gene lookup returns CDR1 LGHNA and CDR2 YSLEER. V dropped 7 bases and J dropped 6 bases, with 18 bases sitting between them. The CDR3 is 15 residues long. The CDR3 protein is CASKPGWRAAGELFF. The CDR3 nucleotides read TGCGCCAGCAAGCCAGGATGGCGGGCGGCCGGGGAGCTGTTTTTT.

The chain joins TRBV9 to TRBJ1-4; unclear D gene. Germline CDR1 SGDLS, CDR2 YYNGEE. This CDR3 contains 15 residues. V lost 3 bases and J 0 bases, leaving 9 bases between the germline ends. CDR3 DNA: TGTGCCAGCAGCGCTACAGTGACAACTAATGAAAAACTGTTTTTT. It is translated as CASSATVTTNEKLFF. Filled out from reference TRBV9 and TRBJ1-4, the complete variable domain reads DSGVTQTPKHLITATGQRVTLRCSPRSGDLSVYWYQQSLDQGLQFLIQYYNGEERAKGNILERFSAQQFPDLHSELNLSSLELGDSALYFCASSATVTTNEKLFFGSGTQLSVL.

The CDR3 DNA sequence: TGTGCCAGCAGTTCCCTCGGGACTAGCGGTTACAATGAGCAGTTCTTC. Residues: CASSSLGTSGYNEQFF. The chain has TRBV28 and TRBJ2-1; 11 bases agree with TRBD2. V lost 4 bases and J lost 4; bases outside the gene matches: 6. There are 16 residues in the CDR3. CDR1 is MDHEN, CDR2 SYDVKM, per germline.